The T cell receptor (beta chain) described here comes from a study of CD8 T cells in ankylosing spondylitis. Study results and limitations: Past research had described some motif variants in reactive arthritis synovial fluid and blood.

Quantitative 5'-RACE with molecular barcodes generated TCR beta libraries. Using its own MiXCR run on the 5' RACE reads, TCRdb lists one record per CDR3 protein. The table has around 90,000 distinct CDR3 sequences, about 27% seen once. Trimming shortened V by 3 bases and J by 2 bases, and 8 bases separated the two germline ends. From germline, CDR1 is ENHRY and CDR2 SYGVKD. The CDR3 has 14 residues. This clonotype has just a few counts. Its antigen is still unknown. J is TRBJ1-3 and V is TRBV10-3; D perhaps matches TRBD1 (6 bases). Sequencing was performed on blood, either unsorted or a sorted T cell fraction (not recorded which). The source is a male donor with ankylosing spondylitis or in good health (not recorded which). The CDR3: CAISERTAGNTIYF. The CDR3 nucleotides are TGTGCCATCAGTGAAAGGACAGCTGGAAACACCATATATTTT.